This T cell receptor beta chain was retrieved from a study of CD8+ T cells in alopecia areata. cDNA serving as the sequencing template came from extracted, reverse transcribed RNA. Measured with immunoSEQ multiplex PCR; TCRdb has only the in-frame clones, and not every one. The sample carries about 23,000 clones, 52% recorded once. V trimming: 4 bases; J trimming: 2 bases; junction bases outside the gene matches: 28. Germline loops: CDR1 SGHRS, CDR2 YFSETQ. This CDR3 contains 23 residues. This clonotype originated in a human donor with alopecia areata. This sequence joins TRBV5-1 and TRBJ2-3; 10 bases agree with TRBD2. The sample comprised NKG2D-high CD8+ T cells sorted from blood. The CDR3 spells CASSASGTPGISGRKILTDTQYF. The DNA for the CDR3 is TGCGCCAGCAGCGCCTCCGGGACACCCGGTATTAGCGGGAGGAAAATCCTCACAGATACGCAGTATTTT.